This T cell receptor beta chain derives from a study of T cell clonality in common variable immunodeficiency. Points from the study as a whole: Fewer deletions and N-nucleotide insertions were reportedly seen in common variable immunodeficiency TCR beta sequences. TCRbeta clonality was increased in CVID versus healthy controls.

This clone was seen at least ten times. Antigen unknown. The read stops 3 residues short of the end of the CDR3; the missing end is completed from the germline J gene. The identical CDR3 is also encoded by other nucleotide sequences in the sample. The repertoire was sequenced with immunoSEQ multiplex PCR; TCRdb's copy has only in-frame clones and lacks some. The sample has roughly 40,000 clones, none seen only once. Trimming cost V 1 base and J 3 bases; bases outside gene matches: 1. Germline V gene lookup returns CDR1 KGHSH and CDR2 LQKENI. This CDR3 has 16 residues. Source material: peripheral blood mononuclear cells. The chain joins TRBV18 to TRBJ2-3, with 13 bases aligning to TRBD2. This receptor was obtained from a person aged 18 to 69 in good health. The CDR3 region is CASSPRTSGSTDTQYF. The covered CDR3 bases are TGTGCCAGCTCACCACGGACTAGCGGGAGTACAGATACG.